The 21 T cell receptor beta chains reported below all come from one sample, sequenced in a study of T-cell reconstitution after alpha-beta-depleted transplantation in children. The authors prepared the TCRbeta library with unique molecular identifiers. MiXCR was run by TCRdb on the PCR reads, yielding one entry per CDR3 protein. The profile shows approximately 220,000 distinct CDR3 sequences, around a sixth of them singletons. The source was PBMCs, mostly from graft donor cells, collected 360 days after TCRalphabeta/CD19-depleted stem cell transplant. These receptors originate from a male patient between 2 and 10 years old who had a stem cell transplant for acute lymphoblastic leukemia, so the T cells may come from the graft donor.

This rearrangement joins TRBV20-1 to TRBJ2-7; 8 nucleotides agree with TRBD1. The CDR3 has 14 amino acids. From germline, CDR1 is DFQATT and CDR2 SNEGSKA (reference sequence). V gave up 3 bases and J gave up 7 bases; unmatched junction bases: 11. CDR3 sequence reads: CSASLDRGLEEQYF. The CDR3 region has the DNA TGCAGTGCTAGCCTCGACAGGGGCTTAGAGGAGCAGTACTTC.

This clonotype was detected a few times. The chain couples TRBV24-1 to TRBJ1-5, with unresolved D. Germline V CDR1 and CDR2: KGHDR, SFDVKD. This CDR3 is 12 amino acids long. V lost 7 bases and J 9 bases, leaving 12 bases between the germline ends. The CDR3, as DNA: TGTGCCACCAGCTTGGGAGGAGGGCCCCAGCATTTT. This sequence encodes CATSLGGGPQHF.

This clonotype was seen only a few times. The chain couples TRBV27 to TRBJ2-2; 8 bases line up with TRBD2. Germline V gene data show CDR1 as MNHEY and CDR2 as SMNVEV (reference sequence). V shed 8 bases, J shed 9 bases, and the junction held 8 bases outside the gene matches. There are 13 residues in the CDR3. As DNA, the CDR3 is TGTGCCAGCTCCATCGGGGGGGCTTGGGAGCTGTTTTTT. Its protein product is CASSIGGAWELFF.

This clonotype occurred a few times. The V and J genes are TRBV5-1 and TRBJ2-3; perhaps TRBD2 as D (5 bases). Deletions cut 0 bases from V and 6 bases from J, with 11 bases between. The CDR3 loop spans 14 amino acids. From germline, CDR1 is SGHRS and CDR2 YFSETQ. CDR3 sequence: CASSLVRDDDTQYF. DNA of the CDR3: TGCGCCAGCAGCTTGGTACGGGATGACGATACGCAGTATTTT.

A few counts support this clonotype. V gene TRBV20-1 combines with J gene TRBJ1-4; D perhaps matches TRBD1 (6 bases). The V gene lost 3 bases and the J gene lost 5 bases, with 13 bases spanning the gap. Germline values: CDR1 DFQATT, CDR2 SNEGSKA (reference sequence). The CDR3 extends over 14 amino acids. The CDR3 region is CSARDGTQNEKLFF. The CDR3 DNA reads TGCAGTGCTAGGGACGGGACACAGAATGAAAAACTGTTTTTT.

In this sample, this clonotype turned up many times. The J gene is TRBJ2-7, the V gene TRBV28; D might be TRBD1 (5 bases). CDR3 length: 17 amino acids. Germline V CDR1 and CDR2: MDHEN, SYDVKM. The V and J ends lost 7 bases and 3 bases respectively, with 25 bases between them. This CDR3 is CASTLRMGPGVYYEQYF. For the CDR3, the DNA is TGTGCCAGCACCCTTAGAATGGGGCCAGGAGTCTACTACGAGCAGTACTTC.

The CDR3 DNA is TGCGCCAGCAGCCAATGGACTAGCGGGGGGGCCGGGGAGACCCAGTACTTC. This gives the protein CASSQWTSGGAGETQYF. The V call is TRBV5-1, the J call TRBJ2-5; TRBD2 aligns across 15 bases. The CDR3 sequence is 17 residues long. Germline CDR1 and CDR2: SGHRS and YFSETQ. V shed 4 bases, J shed 5 bases, and the junction held 9 bases outside the gene matches. The full variable domain, with the rest looked up from reference TRBV5-1 and TRBJ2-5, is KAGVTQTPRYLIKTRGQQVTLSCSPISGHRSVSWYQQTPGQGLQFLFEYFSETQRNKGNFPGRFSGRQFSNSRSEMNVSTLELGDSALYLCASSQWTSGGAGETQYFGPGTRLLVL.

V usage is TRBV12-3 or TRBV12-4 and J usage is TRBJ1-5, with D tentatively TRBD1 (5 bases). Trimming took off 6 bases at V and 11 bases at J, with 14 bases between the two ends. The CDR3 sequence is 12 residues long. CDR3 DNA sequence: TGTGCCAGCAGCCGTCTTACAGGCTCCCAGCATTTT. Translating it yields CASSRLTGSQHF.

The chain employs TRBV5-6 and TRBJ2-3; D perhaps matches TRBD2 (5 bases). CDR1 is SGHDT, CDR2 YYEEEE, per germline. The CDR3 sequence is 13 residues long. V was pared by 4 bases and J by 2 bases, with 8 bases between. CDR3 in DNA: TGTGCCAGCAGCGGAGGATTCACAGATACGCAGTATTTT. This codes for CASSGGFTDTQYF.

In its sample, this clonotype was seen a few times. This chain joins TRBV7-2 and TRBJ1-5; D remains ambiguous. From germline, CDR1 is SGHTA and CDR2 FQGNSA. The CDR3 loop spans 14 amino acids. Trimming cost V 5 bases and J 4 bases, with 12 bases left between them. As DNA, the CDR3 is TGTGCCAGCAGCCTTTACGGGAATAATCAGCCCCAGCATTTT. Translated: CASSLYGNNQPQHF.

This clonotype was recorded many times. A junction boundary mismatches the germline segment, possibly from a read error. The chain carries TRBV5-1 and TRBJ2-3; perhaps TRBD2 as D (5 bases). Germline V gene data show CDR1 as SGHRS and CDR2 as YFSETQ. CDR3 size: 13 residues. This chain's CDR3 is CASSLEGTDTQYF. CDR3 bases: TGTGCCAGCAGTTTGGAGGGCACAGATACGCAGTATTTT.

This clonotype was recorded a few times. V usage is TRBV12-3 or TRBV12-4 and J usage is TRBJ1-2, with D possibly matching TRBD1 (5 bases). The CDR3 spans 14 residues. The V end lost 5 bases, the J end lost 5 bases, and 15 bases lay between the germline ends. CDR3 in DNA: TGTGCCAGCAGTACCGACAGTAGAGGGTATGGCTACACCTTC. It encodes CASSTDSRGYGYTF.

Concerning this clonotype: The conserved phenylalanine or tryptophan is not found at the CDR3 terminus, so this likely reflects a read error. This chain joins TRBV15 and TRBJ2-1; D not certain. Germline CDR1 and CDR2: LNHNV and YYDKDF (reference sequence). Trimming removed 5 bases at V and 0 bases at J, with 14 bases between. The CDR3 extends over 16 amino acids. This CDR3 reads CATSDQGLSSYNEQFL. The CDR3 nucleotides read TGTGCCACCAGCGACCAAGGGTTAAGCTCCTACAATGAGCAGTTCTTA.

The chain is built from TRBV5-1 and TRBJ2-5; TRBD2 might be the D (6 bases). The germline V gene encodes CDR1 SGHRS and CDR2 YFSETQ. This CDR3 has 14 amino acids. Trimming pared 2 bases from V and 5 bases from J, leaving 13 bases between. The CDR3, as DNA: TGCGCCAGCAGCTTATCGGCGGGGATGGAGACCCAGTACTTC. This codes for CASSLSAGMETQYF. The variable domain in full, with the rest retrieved from reference TRBV5-1 and TRBJ2-5, is KAGVTQTPRYLIKTRGQQVTLSCSPISGHRSVSWYQQTPGQGLQFLFEYFSETQRNKGNFPGRFSGRQFSNSRSEMNVSTLELGDSALYLCASSLSAGMETQYFGPGTRLLVL.

This clonotype was detected only a few times. The chain carries TRBV11-2 and TRBJ2-7; D gene unclear. Germline V CDR1 and CDR2: SGHAT, FQNNGV. The CDR3 sequence is 12 residues long. Trimming shortened V by 0 bases and J by 4 bases, and 4 bases separated the two germline ends. In nucleotides, the CDR3 is TGTGCCAGCAGCTTAGATCCTTACGAGCAGTACTTC. Encoded protein: CASSLDPYEQYF.

This chain connects TRBV12-3 or TRBV12-4 to TRBJ1-5, with D perhaps TRBD1 (5 bases). Trimming took off 3 bases at V and 5 bases at J, with 11 bases between the two ends. CDR3 size: 14 residues. CDR3 amino acids: CASSLGRVYQPQHF. The DNA of the CDR3 is TGTGCCAGCAGTTTGGGCAGGGTATATCAGCCCCAGCATTTT.

The table lists this clonotype with many counts. The rearrangement uses TRBV2 and TRBJ2-3; 9 nucleotides align to TRBD2. Germline V CDR1 and CDR2: SNHLY, FYNNEI. The CDR3 has 17 amino acids. The ends lost 7 bases at V and 0 bases at J; junction bases unmatched: 11. DNA for the CDR3: TGTGCCAGCAAGGTTTTTAGCGGGGGAGCTAGCACAGATACGCAGTATTTT. Translated: CASKVFSGGASTDTQYF.

This chain joins TRBV5-6 and TRBJ1-3; no firm D call. Germline-derived CDR1 and CDR2 are SGHDT and YYEEEE. V lost 1 base and J 8 bases, leaving 10 bases between the germline ends. The CDR3 sequence is 13 residues long. For the CDR3, the DNA is TGTGCCAGCAGCTTGAGTGGGAAATACACCATATATTTT. Protein product: CASSLSGKYTIYF.

This chain joins TRBV29-1 and TRBJ1-1, with D possibly TRBD1 on 5 matching bases. This CDR3 is built from 14 residues. Germline V lookup: CDR1 SQVTM, CDR2 ANQGSEA. Trimming left V 4 bases short and J 1 base short, with 13 bases between. The CDR3 DNA reads as TGCAGCGTTGGCCCTCAGGGCACGAACACTGAAGCTTTCTTT. This codes for CSVGPQGTNTEAFF.

The chain recombines TRBV7-8 with TRBJ2-1; 10 positions agree with TRBD1. Germline V gives CDR1 SGHVS, CDR2 FQNEAQ. The CDR3 consists of 16 residues. The trim removed 4 bases at V and 7 bases at J, leaving 10 bases unmatched. The CDR3 coding sequence is TGTGCCAGCAGCTCAACCGGGACAGGGGTAGTAAATGAGCAGTTCTTC. Translated: CASSSTGTGVVNEQFF.

In this sample, this clonotype turned up a few times. The V call is TRBV10-3, the J call TRBJ1-1, with TRBD1 as a possible D gene (5 bases). The CDR3 has 16 residues. Germline V gene sequence: CDR1 ENHRY, CDR2 SYGVKD. Trimming shortened V by 3 bases and J by 4 bases, and 18 bases separated the two germline ends. The CDR3 sequence is CAISEGGRGIITEAFF. The CDR3 DNA sequence: TGTGCCATCAGTGAAGGCGGGCGGGGGATCATCACTGAAGCTTTCTTT.